This T cell receptor beta chain originates from a study of beta chain features in type 1 diabetes. Study conclusions and caveats: High TCR expression in some cells could lead to their over-representation in cDNA sequencing. Type 1 diabetes patients had moderately but significantly shorter TCRB CDR3s in all four CD4+ subsets.

One heparinised blood draw, averaging approximately 120 mL, came from each donor. A CD45RO/CCR7/CD25/CD127/CD95/CD27 panel sorted naive, central memory, regulatory and stem cell-like memory CD4+ cells. Isolated RNA was reverse transcribed in full, so expressed TCRB transcripts were sequenced. Measured with immunoSEQ multiplex PCR; TCRdb has only the in-frame clones, and not every one. The repertoire holds some 410,000 clones, with around 10% as singletons. This clone appeared a few times. Its cognate antigen is unknown. Germline-derived CDR1 and CDR2 are MGHRA and YSYEKL. CDR3 size: 18 residues. V dropped 6 bases and J dropped 0 bases, with 22 bases sitting between them.

Sequencing was performed on naive CD4+ T cells from blood. The TCR comes from a woman between 18 and 29 years old in good health. The chain couples TRBV4-1 to TRBJ2-3; D not resolved. The CDR3, as DNA: TGCGCCAGCAGTCGAAAGGGTCCCCACGTGCCTAGCACAGATACGCAGTATTTT. Its translation is CASSRKGPHVPSTDTQYF.